The 32 T cell receptor beta chains reported below all come from one sample, sequenced in a study of blood T cell repertoires in COVID-19 (dated by TCRdb to 2018 to 2020). Library creation used the immunoSEQ multiplex PCR assay. TCRdb holds this immuneACCESS table with in-frame rearrangements only. Some clones are missing; in checked studies, unresolved V genes explain under half, and the rest has no known cause. In all, the sample holds roughly 220,000 clones, and around 88% of those were seen once. Approximately 14% of the sample rests with the top ten. Sequenced sample: PBMCs or T cells enriched from blood (not recorded which). The receptors originated from a woman aged 45 to 65 with acute COVID-19.

V is TRBV28 and J is TRBJ2-2; 10 bases are a match to TRBD2. This CDR3 spans 16 amino acids. The trim removed 4 bases at V and 6 bases at J, leaving 8 bases unmatched. CDR1 is MDHEN, CDR2 SYDVKM, per germline. The CDR3, as DNA: TGTGCCAGCAGTTACCCGGGACTAGCGTCTCCCGGGGAGCTGTTTTTT. Encoded protein: CASSYPGLASPGELFF. Based on the CDR3 plus reference TRBV28 and TRBJ2-2, the full variable domain is DVKVTQSSRYLVKRTGEKVFLECVQDMDHENMFWYRQDPGLGLRLIYFSYDVKMKEKGDIPEGYSVSREKKERFSLILESASTNQTSMYLCASSYPGLASPGELFFGEGSRLTVL.

This chain connects TRBV6-1 to TRBJ2-3, with 8 nucleotides matching TRBD2. The germline gives CDR1 MNHNS, CDR2 SASEGT. This CDR3 spans 18 amino acids. V trimming: 2 bases; J trimming: 0 bases; junction bases outside the gene matches: 10. The CDR3 loop reads CASSELSPGGRSTDTQYF. In DNA form, the CDR3 reads TGTGCCAGCAGTGAACTTTCTCCGGGGGGGAGGAGCACAGATACGCAGTATTTT.

This chain joins TRBV4-2 and TRBJ2-7, with 10 bases matching TRBD2. The CDR3 has 14 amino acids. CDR1 is LGHNA and CDR2 is YNFKEQ in the germline V gene. Trimming removed 3 bases from V and 7 bases from J; junction bases left unmatched: 6. For the CDR3, the DNA is TGTGCCAGCAGCCATAACTTAGCGGGAGGTGAGCAGTACTTC. This codes for CASSHNLAGGEQYF.

The chain is built from TRBV28 and TRBJ2-7, with D possibly TRBD1 on 6 matching bases. The CDR3 has 12 amino acids. The germline CDR1 and CDR2 sequences are MDHEN and SYDVKM. Trimming shortened V by 6 bases and J by 6 bases, and 12 bases separated the two germline ends. Here the CDR3 reads CASRLQGSEQYF. The CDR3 DNA follows: TGTGCCAGCAGATTACAGGGATCCGAGCAGTACTTC.

This chain joins TRBV5-1 and TRBJ2-1, with 14 nucleotides matching TRBD2. CDR3 length: 16 residues. V shed 4 bases and J 7 bases; nucleotides not matched to a gene: 7. Germline values: CDR1 SGHRS, CDR2 YFSETQ. The chain's CDR3 is CASSLSGLAGENEQFF. CDR3 coding DNA: TGCGCCAGCAGCCTATCGGGACTAGCGGGAGAGAATGAGCAGTTCTTC. Full variable domain (missing parts from reference TRBV5-1 and TRBJ2-1): KAGVTQTPRYLIKTRGQQVTLSCSPISGHRSVSWYQQTPGQGLQFLFEYFSETQRNKGNFPGRFSGRQFSNSRSEMNVSTLELGDSALYLCASSLSGLAGENEQFFGPGTRLTVL.

J is TRBJ2-5 and V is TRBV7-3, with a tentative D call TRBD2 (5 bases). V was pared by 0 bases and J by 3 bases, with 11 bases between. This CDR3 contains 15 residues. CDR1 and CDR2 from the germline V gene are SGHTA and FQGTGA. CDR3 nucleotides: TGTGCCAGCAGCTTAACGGGTAGCGTTGAAGAGACCCAGTACTTC. This sequence encodes CASSLTGSVEETQYF.

The CDR3, as DNA: TGTGCCAGCGGAGCGGGCCAAGCCTACGAGCAGTACTTC. Encoded protein: CASGAGQAYEQYF. The chain has TRBV11-2 and TRBJ2-7; TRBD2 might be the D (6 bases). The ends were cut back, 8 bases at V and 2 bases at J, with 13 bases in the middle. The germline CDR1 and CDR2 sequences are SGHAT and FQNNGV. The CDR3 spans 13 residues.

This clone was observed a few times. The chain joins TRBV2 to TRBJ1-4; D not resolved. CDR3 length: 17 residues. Germline CDR1 SNHLY, CDR2 FYNNEI. The V end was cut by 1 base, the J end by 10 bases, with 22 bases between. CDR3 amino acids: CASSEELGGGPRGKLFF. The CDR3 coding sequence is TGTGCCAGCAGTGAAGAGTTGGGAGGAGGCCCTCGGGGAAAACTGTTTTTT.

The chain carries TRBV28 and TRBJ1-6; D possibly corresponds to TRBD1 (6 bases). Per the germline V gene, CDR1 is MDHEN and CDR2 is SYDVKM. The CDR3 runs to 14 residues. Trimming cost V 6 bases and J 9 bases, with 15 bases left between them. CDR3 residues: CASSWTEKSSPLHF. The CDR3 coding sequence is TGTGCCAGCAGCTGGACAGAAAAGAGTTCACCCCTCCACTTT.

The chain joins TRBV15 to TRBJ2-3; a weak D match, TRBD2 (6 bases). The CDR3 consists of 16 residues. Deletions cut 8 bases from V and 0 bases from J, with 18 bases between. The V gene's germline CDR1 is LNHNV and CDR2 YYDKDF (reference sequence). Here the CDR3 reads CATASGSYLSTDTQYF. The DNA of the CDR3 is TGTGCCACCGCGTCCGGGAGCTATCTTAGCACAGATACGCAGTATTTT. The full variable domain, in which reference TRBV15 and TRBJ2-3 provide the parts outside the CDR3, is DAMVIQNPRYQVTQFGKPVTLSCSQTLNHNVMYWYQQKSSQAPKLLFHYYDKDFNNEADTPDNFQSRRPNTSFCFLDIRSPGLGDTAMYLCATASGSYLSTDTQYFGPGTRLTVL.

The chain links TRBV9 to TRBJ2-3, with D possibly being TRBD2 (6 bases). Germline values: CDR1 SGDLS, CDR2 YYNGEE. The length of the CDR3 is 15 residues. The V and J ends lost 3 bases and 6 bases respectively, with 17 bases between them. The CDR3 is CASSELAVVYDTQYF. The DNA for the CDR3 is TGTGCCAGCAGCGAACTAGCAGTGGTGTATGATACGCAGTATTTT. Looking up the rest from reference TRBV9 and TRBJ2-3 gives the full variable domain: DSGVTQTPKHLITATGQRVTLRCSPRSGDLSVYWYQQSLDQGLQFLIQYYNGEERAKGNILERFSAQQFPDLHSELNLSSLELGDSALYFCASSELAVVYDTQYFGPGTRLTVL.

This sequence joins TRBV6-5 and TRBJ2-7; 7 bases align to TRBD1. Germline V lookup: CDR1 MNHEY, CDR2 SVGAGI. The CDR3 is 14 residues long. Trimming cost V 7 bases and J 2 bases; bases outside gene matches: 8. The CDR3 loop is CASIWTGGPYEQYF. In nucleotides, the CDR3 is TGTGCCAGCATCTGGACAGGAGGACCCTACGAGCAGTACTTC.

The gene calls are TRBV7-5 and TRBJ1-1; the table's D gene call, TRBD1, was not cross checked with the DNA. TRBV7-5 is termed a pseudogene. This CDR3 contains 15 residues. The CDR3 is CVRSLEGGLNTEAFF. The CDR3 nucleotides read TGTGTCAGAAGCTTAGAAGGGGGCCTTAACACTGAAGCTTTCTTT.

The chain links TRBV3-1 (or the pseudogene TRBV3-2) to TRBJ1-5; D perhaps matches TRBD1 (5 bases). The CDR3 loop spans 14 amino acids. Per the germline V gene, CDR1 is LGHDT and CDR2 is YNNKEL (reference sequence). V gave up 3 bases and J gave up 6 bases, with 12 bases separating them. The CDR3 nucleotides are TGTGCCAGCAGCCAGGGACTGGGTTCTCAGCCCCAGCATTTT. This codes for CASSQGLGSQPQHF.

The genes are TRBV10-3 and TRBJ1-3; D uncertain. The germline CDR1 and CDR2 sequences are ENHRY and SYGVKD. V lost 3 bases to trimming and J lost 3 bases, with 3 bases between them. This CDR3 contains 12 residues. The chain's CDR3 is CAISDVGNTIYF. The CDR3 coding sequence is TGTGCCATCAGTGACGTTGGAAACACCATATATTTT.

The sample holds one count of this clone. CDR3 bases: TGTGCCAGCGCACTAGCGGGTACCTCTTACAATGAGCAGTTCTTC. This sequence encodes CASALAGTSYNEQFF. The V gene is TRBV7-3, the J gene TRBJ2-1, with 9 bases that match TRBD2. This CDR3 comprises 15 residues. Germline lookup yields CDR1 SGHTA and CDR2 FQGTGA. V lost 8 bases and J lost 4; bases outside the gene matches: 9.

The chain uses TRBV18 and TRBJ2-4; 8 bases are shared with TRBD1. Germline V gene sequence: CDR1 KGHSH, CDR2 LQKENI. The trim removed 6 bases at V and 7 bases at J, leaving 8 bases unmatched. The CDR3 is made up of 14 amino acids. CDR3 nucleotides: TGTGCCAGCTCTTTCGGACAGGGCGAGAACATTCAGTACTTC. Translating gives CASSFGQGENIQYF.

V and J are TRBV28 and TRBJ1-2; no firm D call. Trimming took off 6 bases at V and 8 bases at J, with 19 bases between the two ends. Germline values: CDR1 MDHEN, CDR2 SYDVKM. The CDR3 has 14 residues. The CDR3 bases are TGTGCCAGCAGCCCCTGGGAGGGAGCGAGGGGCTACACCTTC. This gives the protein CASSPWEGARGYTF.

CDR3 loop: CASSSRQGINEQFF. CDR3 coding DNA: TGTGCCAGCAGCTCAAGACAGGGTATCAATGAGCAGTTCTTC. The V gene is TRBV7-9, the J gene TRBJ2-1, with TRBD1 identical over 7 bases. The CDR3 is 14 amino acids. Germline loops: CDR1 SEHNR, CDR2 FQNEAQ (reference sequence). Trimming removed 4 bases from V and 6 bases from J; junction bases left unmatched: 6. The whole variable domain, filled in from reference TRBV7-9 and TRBJ2-1, reads DTGVSQNPRHKITKRGQNVTFRCDPISEHNRLYWYRQTLGQGPEFLTYFQNEAQLEKSRLLSDRFSAERPKGSFSTLEIQRTEQGDSAMYLCASSSRQGINEQFFGPGTRLTVL.

The rearrangement joins TRBV5-1 to TRBJ2-2; 10 bases are a match to TRBD2. Germline-derived CDR1 and CDR2 are SGHRS and YFSETQ. V gave up 3 bases and J gave up 3 bases; unmatched junction bases: 2. This CDR3 has 15 amino acids. Here the CDR3 reads CASSSGLADTGELFF. The CDR3 region has the DNA TGCGCCAGCAGCTCCGGACTAGCGGACACCGGGGAGCTGTTTTTT. Full variable domain (rest looked up from reference TRBV5-1 and TRBJ2-2): KAGVTQTPRYLIKTRGQQVTLSCSPISGHRSVSWYQQTPGQGLQFLFEYFSETQRNKGNFPGRFSGRQFSNSRSEMNVSTLELGDSALYLCASSSGLADTGELFFGEGSRLTVL.

The V and J genes are TRBV2 and TRBJ1-2, with a possible D match to TRBD1 (5 bases). The CDR3 totals 13 residues. The V and J ends lost 8 bases and 5 bases respectively, with 15 bases between them. Germline-derived CDR1 and CDR2 are SNHLY and FYNNEI. The DNA for the CDR3 is TGTGCCAGCGGAGCAGACAGAGGATATGGCTACACCTTC. Its translation is CASGADRGYGYTF.

The sample holds one count of this clone. V is TRBV7-2 and J is TRBJ1-3; possibly TRBD1 for D (6 bases). V was cut by 1 base and J by 0 bases, with 10 bases left in between. This CDR3 is 16 amino acids long. CDR1 and CDR2 (germline): SGHTA, FQGNSA. The CDR3 region has the DNA TGTGCCAGCAGCTTAGGACAGGCCAACTCTGGAAACACCATATATTTT. It is translated as CASSLGQANSGNTIYF.

The CDR3 reads CASSYGEAGYTF. The CDR3 nucleotides are TGTGCCAGCAGTTATGGGGAGGCTGGCTACACCTTC. This chain connects TRBV6-5 to TRBJ1-2, with D unresolved. CDR1 is MNHEY, CDR2 SVGAGI, per germline. V lost 3 bases, J lost 7 bases, and 9 bases lay in between. This CDR3 region has 12 residues.

CDR3 DNA: TGTGCCACCAGTGATGGAGGACAGGGACGGAAAGAGACCCAGTACTTC. It translates to CATSDGGQGRKETQYF. This chain uses TRBV24-1 with TRBJ2-5, with TRBD1 matching over 8 bases. The trim removed 3 bases at V and 3 bases at J, leaving 8 bases unmatched. CDR1 KGHDR and CDR2 SFDVKD come from the germline V gene. The CDR3 is 16 residues long.

V gene TRBV5-4 combines with J gene TRBJ2-3; maybe TRBD2 (5 bases). Germline CDR1 and CDR2: SGHNT and YYREEE (reference sequence). V lost 4 bases and J lost 2, with 11 bases in between. This CDR3 contains 14 residues. CDR3 residues: CASSPDLDTDTQYF. The CDR3 DNA reads TGTGCCAGCAGCCCGGACTTAGACACAGATACGCAGTATTTT.

The J gene is TRBJ1-2, the V gene TRBV7-9; tentatively, D is TRBD1 (5 bases). The V and J ends lost 5 bases and 3 bases respectively, with 13 bases between them. The CDR3 sequence is 14 residues long. CDR1 is SEHNR, CDR2 FQNEAQ, per germline (reference sequence). CDR3 DNA sequence: TGTGCCAGCAGCCTCCTCGGGGGGTACTATGGCTACACCTTC. Its translation is CASSLLGGYYGYTF.

This clone was seen only a few times. V and J are TRBV5-1 and TRBJ2-2; 7 bases align to TRBD2. J was trimmed by 4 bases and V by 2 bases; bases with no gene match: 11. Germline CDR1 is SGHRS and CDR2 is YFSETQ. The CDR3 is 17 residues long. The CDR3 reads CASSFGLGSGGTGELFF. The CDR3 DNA reads as TGCGCCAGCAGCTTTGGTCTCGGCTCGGGAGGCACCGGGGAGCTGTTTTTT.

The chain links TRBV28 to TRBJ1-4; 8 nucleotides align to TRBD1. Germline V gives CDR1 MDHEN, CDR2 SYDVKM. The ends lost 3 bases at V and 4 bases at J; junction bases unmatched: 7. CDR3 length: 16 amino acids. The CDR3 DNA sequence: TGTGCCAGCAGTTTTCAGACAGGGGAAAATAATGAAAAACTGTTTTTT. Protein sequence: CASSFQTGENNEKLFF.

The chain joins TRBV11-3 to TRBJ2-1, with TRBD2 matching 7 bases. The CDR3 contains 15 residues. Germline CDR1 SGHNT, CDR2 YENEEA. With 0 bases clipped from V and 4 bases from J, the junction kept 3 bases outside the gene matches. Written as DNA, the CDR3 is TGTGCCAGCAGCTTAGAGGGCGGGAGTTACAATGAGCAGTTCTTC. It is translated as CASSLEGGSYNEQFF.

The chain carries TRBV27 and TRBJ2-1, with 11 bases aligning to TRBD2. Unmatched junction bases numbered 4, after V lost 5 bases and J lost 4 bases. Per germline, CDR1 MNHEY and CDR2 SMNVEV (reference sequence). This CDR3 comprises 15 residues. CDR3: CASSRLAGGYNEQFF. The CDR3 DNA reads as TGTGCCAGCAGTCGCCTAGCGGGAGGTTACAATGAGCAGTTCTTC.

V usage is TRBV4-2 and J usage is TRBJ2-7, with D tentatively TRBD1 (5 bases). Germline values: CDR1 LGHNA, CDR2 YNFKEQ. This CDR3 contains 15 residues. Trimming took 1 base from V and 0 from J, leaving 10 bases between them. The CDR3 sequence: CASSQVGDSSYEQYF. The CDR3 bases are TGTGCCAGCAGCCAAGTCGGCGACAGCTCCTACGAGCAGTACTTC.

As DNA, the CDR3 is TGTGCCAGCGCAGGGGGCTCGAGCACAGATACGCAGTATTTT. Protein product: CASAGGSSTDTQYF. The chain links TRBV19 to TRBJ2-3, with 8 bases fitting TRBD1. Losses at the gene ends were 9 bases for V and 0 bases for J; bases not matched to a gene: 5. The CDR3 has 14 residues. Germline V CDR1 and CDR2: LNHDA, SQIVND (reference sequence).